This is a list of T cell receptor beta chains from one sample in a study of blood T cell repertoires in COVID-19. Libraries were prepared by immunoSEQ multiplex PCR; TCRdb keeps only in-frame clonotypes and omits some of them. The table shows around 300,000 clones, with 88% occurring only once. Sequencing used PBMCs or T cells enriched from blood (not recorded which). These receptors were collected from a man aged 30 to 39 who had recovered from COVID-19. The CDR3 runs from the conserved cysteine through the conserved F or W. The D gene is left open where the match is weak. The listing skips clone size in some rows; elsewhere it reads once, few, many or a size class.

clone size,D gene,J gene,CDR3 length,V gene,CDR3 DNA,CDR3 protein
.,TRBD1,TRBJ1-2,13,TRBV27,TGTGCCAGCAGTCACAGGGGGCGTGATGGCTACACCTTC,CASSHRGRDGYTF
.,.,TRBJ2-3,16,TRBV18,TGTGCCAGCAAATCCACTAGCCTTCTTAGCACAGATACGCAGTATTTT,CASKSTSLLSTDTQYF
once,TRBD1,TRBJ2-7,14,TRBV7-9,TGTGCCAGCAGCTTAGGCCAGGGGGCGTCGGAGCAGTACTTC,CASSLGQGASEQYF
.,TRBD1,TRBJ2-5,14,TRBV7-9,TGTGCCAGCAGCCCGGGACAGGGAAGGGAGACCCAGTACTTC,CASSPGQGRETQYF
.,TRBD1,TRBJ1-6,16,TRBV7-2,TGTGCCAGCAGCTCGACTGGACAGGAACGTAATTCACCCCTCCACTTT,CASSSTGQERNSPLHF
.,TRBD2,TRBJ2-7,14,TRBV5-1,TGCGCCAGCAGCTTGGGGACTAGCAACTCCGAGCAGTACTTC,CASSLGTSNSEQYF
.,.,TRBJ1-1,15,TRBV9,TGTGCCAGCAGCGTGTCGATTGGACAGAACACTGAAGCTTTCTTT,CASSVSIGQNTEAFF
.,TRBD1,TRBJ2-7,17,TRBV4-1,TGCGCCAGCAGCCAAGAGGTCTCCAGGGGGCGCTCGGGGGAGCAGTACTTC,CASSQEVSRGRSGEQYF
.,.,TRBJ2-1,12,TRBV5-6,TGTGCCAGCAGCTTGCGGCAGGATAAGCAGTTCTTC,CASSLRQDKQFF
once,TRBD1,TRBJ1-6,18,TRBV6-1,TGTGCCAGCAGTGAAGCGCTACGTAACAGGGGGTATAATTCACCCCTCCACTTT,CASSEALRNRGYNSPLHF
.,TRBD1,TRBJ1-2,15,TRBV5-1,TGCGCCAGCAGCCCAGGACAGGGGGCAGGCTATGGCTACACCTTC,CASSPGQGAGYGYTF
few,.,TRBJ1-4,14,TRBV9,TGTGCCAGCAGCGAAGGGGGAATGTGGGAAAAACTGTTTTTT,CASSEGGMWEKLFF
.,TRBD1,TRBJ1-1,18,TRBV23-1,TGCGCCAGCAGACAACACTTGGACAGGGGAGGGAGCGGCACTGAAGCTTTCTTT,CASRQHLDRGGSGTEAFF
once,.,TRBJ1-6,15,TRBV27,TGTGCCAGCAGTTTCCTTGGGGCTGGAAATTCACCCCTCCACTTT,CASSFLGAGNSPLHF
once,.,TRBJ2-2,15,TRBV11-2,TGTGCCAGCAGCTTAGCACCAGTGAACACCGGGGAGCTGTTTTTT,CASSLAPVNTGELFF
.,TRBD2,TRBJ2-1,15,TRBV19,TGTGCCAGCAAGACTAGCGGGGGATCCTACAATGAGCAGTTCTTC,CASKTSGGSYNEQFF
.,TRBD2,TRBJ2-2,13,TRBV6-5,TGTGCCAGCGGCTTAGCGGGGGGCCGGGAGCTGTTTTTT,CASGLAGGRELFF
.,.,TRBJ1-5,14,TRBV24-1,TGTGCCACCAGTGGGCCTGAGGGGGAACAGCCCCAGCATTTT,CATSGPEGEQPQHF
.,.,TRBJ1-4,15,TRBV19,TGTGCCAGTAGTATAGGACAGCCTTTTAATGAAAAACTGTTTTTT,CASSIGQPFNEKLFF
.,TRBD1,TRBJ1-6,16,TRBV28,TGTGCCAGCAGTTTAGCGGGACAGTTAGGTGATTCACCCCTCCACTTT,CASSLAGQLGDSPLHF
.,TRBD2,TRBJ2-1,12,TRBV5-1,TGCGCCAGCAGCTTGGGCGGGGGAGAGCAGTTCTTC,CASSLGGGEQFF
.,TRBD1,TRBJ2-7,15,TRBV7-8,TGTGCCAGCAGCCCAGGCGGGACAGGGTCCTACGAGCAGTACTTC,CASSPGGTGSYEQYF
once,TRBD1,TRBJ2-1,15,TRBV5-1,TGCGCCAGCAGCGCGGGACAGGGGGTGTGGAATGAGCAGTTCTTC,CASSAGQGVWNEQFF
.,TRBD1,TRBJ1-1,14,TRBV7-8,TGTGCCAGCAGCTCGACAGGGCTCAGGACTGAAGCTTTCTTT,CASSSTGLRTEAFF
.,TRBD1,TRBJ1-1,18,TRBV5-4,TGTGCCACCCCCGCAGGGGGACAGGGAGGAAGTTTGAACACTGAAGCTTTCTTT,CATPAGGQGGSLNTEAFF
.,.,TRBJ2-1,15,TRBV19,TGTGCCAGTAGTATTGGAGTAACGGGGTCTTCGGAGCAGTTCTTC,CASSIGVTGSSEQFF
.,TRBD1,TRBJ1-1,15,TRBV6-4,TGTGCCAGCAGGCCAGCTGGACAGGGGCGGACTGAAGCTTTCTTT,CASRPAGQGRTEAFF
.,.,TRBJ1-3,12,TRBV29-1,TGCAGCGTTGCTTACTCTGGAAACACCATATATTTT,CSVAYSGNTIYF
.,TRBD1,TRBJ2-3,14,TRBV11-1,TGTGCCAGCAGCTTAGGACAGGGGGCAGATACGCAGTATTTT,CASSLGQGADTQYF
.,.,TRBJ2-3,14,TRBV18,TGTGCCAGCTCGTACAGGGTTAGCACAGATACGCAGTATTTT,CASSYRVSTDTQYF
.,TRBD2,TRBJ2-1,16,TRBV19,TGTGCCAGTAGTATAGAGCTAGGACTAGCGGGGAATGAGCAGTTCTTC,CASSIELGLAGNEQFF
once,.,TRBJ1-1,14,TRBV7-9,TGTGCCAGCAGCCCTCAGGACATGAACACTGAAGCTTTCTTT,CASSPQDMNTEAFF
few,TRBD1,TRBJ1-5,12,TRBV18,TGTGCCAGCTCACAGGGGGCTCAGCCCCAGCATTTT,CASSQGAQPQHF
.,.,TRBJ1-2,12,TRBV19,TGTGCCAGTTCCAGACAGAACTATGGCTACACCTTC,CASSRQNYGYTF
.,.,TRBJ2-7,15,TRBV30,TGTGCCTGGAGTGTAGATCCAGGCGATCGCTACGAGCAGTACTTC,CAWSVDPGDRYEQYF
once,.,TRBJ2-1,10,TRBV20-1,TGCAGTGCTAGGGGGCCTGAGCAGTTCTTC,CSARGPEQFF
.,.,TRBJ1-1,14,TRBV6-5,TGTGCCAGCATCGAAGGAGGGGCGAACACTGAAGCTTTCTTT,CASIEGGANTEAFF
.,.,TRBJ2-2,16,TRBV9,TGTGCCAGCAGCACATACCCTAGCCTCAACACCGGGGAGCTGTTTTTT,CASSTYPSLNTGELFF
.,TRBD1,TRBJ2-2,17,TRBV4-2,TGTGCCAGCAGCCAAGACCGGGACAGGGGGCTTACCGGGGAGCTGTTTTTT,CASSQDRDRGLTGELFF
.,TRBD1,TRBJ2-1,13,TRBV10-3,TGTGCCACAACAGGGGGCGCGGGGAATGAGCAGTTCTTC,CATTGGAGNEQFF
.,TRBD1,TRBJ1-4,15,TRBV7-2,TGTGCCAGCACCCTACAGGGGGCAACTAATGAAAAACTGTTTTTT,CASTLQGATNEKLFF
.,TRBD1,TRBJ1-5,17,TRBV5-6,TGTGCCAGCAGCTCCGGACAGGGGCGTCCAGTCGTTCAGCCCCAGCATTTT,CASSSGQGRPVVQPQHF
.,.,TRBJ1-5,16,TRBV13,TGTGCCAGCAGCTTAGGTCGTCTGGGGGGAAATCAGCCCCAGCATTTT,CASSLGRLGGNQPQHF
.,TRBD2,TRBJ2-5,15,TRBV28,TGTGCCAGCAACCTGGGGGGGGGATACCAAGAGACCCAGTACTTC,CASNLGGGYQETQYF
.,TRBD1,TRBJ1-4,14,TRBV11-2,TGTGCCAGCAGCTTCCGGGACAGTGGTGAAAAACTGTTTTTT,CASSFRDSGEKLFF
.,.,TRBJ1-5,13,TRBV12-3/TRBV12-4,TGTGCCAGCAGTTTTGGGGAGAATCAGCCCCAGCATTTT,CASSFGENQPQHF
.,.,TRBJ2-2,14,TRBV9,TGTGCCAGCAGCCCACGGGGGTGGGTTGGGGAGCTGTTTTTT,CASSPRGWVGELFF
.,.,TRBJ2-3,13,TRBV19,TGTGCCAGTAGTATAGGGGGGGCAGATACGCAGTATTTT,CASSIGGADTQYF
.,.,TRBJ2-5,13,TRBV10-1,TGCGCCAGCAGTGAGTCGGCAGAAGAGACCCAGTACTTC,CASSESAEETQYF
.,.,TRBJ2-2,16,TRBV7-6,TGTGCCAGCAGCTTTAGACTCAGGGGCGGCACCGGGGAGCTGTTTTTT,CASSFRLRGGTGELFF
once,TRBD2,TRBJ2-7,14,TRBV7-2,TGTGCCAGCAGCCACACTAGCGTCTCCTACGAGCAGTACTTC,CASSHTSVSYEQYF
.,TRBD1,TRBJ2-7,14,TRBV30,TGTGCCATACTGACAGGGGGGGCTTCCTACGAGCAGTACTTC,CAILTGGASYEQYF
.,.,TRBJ2-7,9,TRBV7-2,TGTGCCACCGAGTACGAGCAGTACTTC,CATEYEQYF
.,.,TRBJ1-2,14,TRBV18,TGTGCCAGCTCACCGGTACACGACGGAGACGGCTACACCTTC,CASSPVHDGDGYTF
.,.,TRBJ1-5,14,TRBV28,TGTGCCAGCAGTTTAGGGGGGGCGGGTCAGCCCCAGCATTTT,CASSLGGAGQPQHF
.,.,TRBJ1-1,12,TRBV9,TGTGCCAGCAGCGTAGGTGGGCCTGAAGCTTTCTTT,CASSVGGPEAFF